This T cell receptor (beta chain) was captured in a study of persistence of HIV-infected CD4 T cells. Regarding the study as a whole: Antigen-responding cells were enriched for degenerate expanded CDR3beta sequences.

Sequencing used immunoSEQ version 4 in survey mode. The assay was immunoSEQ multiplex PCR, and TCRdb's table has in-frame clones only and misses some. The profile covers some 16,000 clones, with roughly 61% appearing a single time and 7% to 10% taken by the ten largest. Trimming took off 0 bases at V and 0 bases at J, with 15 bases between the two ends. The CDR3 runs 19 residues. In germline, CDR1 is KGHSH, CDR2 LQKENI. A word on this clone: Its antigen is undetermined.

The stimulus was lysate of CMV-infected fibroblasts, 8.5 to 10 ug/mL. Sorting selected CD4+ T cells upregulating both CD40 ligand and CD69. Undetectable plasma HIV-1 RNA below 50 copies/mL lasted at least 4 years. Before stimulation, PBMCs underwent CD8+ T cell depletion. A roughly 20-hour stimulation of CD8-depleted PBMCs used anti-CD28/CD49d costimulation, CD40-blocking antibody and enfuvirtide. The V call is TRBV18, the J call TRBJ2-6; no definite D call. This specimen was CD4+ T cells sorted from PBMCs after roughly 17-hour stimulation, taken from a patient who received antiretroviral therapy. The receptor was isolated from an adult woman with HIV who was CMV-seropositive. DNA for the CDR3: TGTGCCAGCTCACCACCGAAAACTCGTACAAGCTCTGGGGCCAACGTCCTGACTTTC. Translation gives CASSPPKTRTSSGANVLTF.